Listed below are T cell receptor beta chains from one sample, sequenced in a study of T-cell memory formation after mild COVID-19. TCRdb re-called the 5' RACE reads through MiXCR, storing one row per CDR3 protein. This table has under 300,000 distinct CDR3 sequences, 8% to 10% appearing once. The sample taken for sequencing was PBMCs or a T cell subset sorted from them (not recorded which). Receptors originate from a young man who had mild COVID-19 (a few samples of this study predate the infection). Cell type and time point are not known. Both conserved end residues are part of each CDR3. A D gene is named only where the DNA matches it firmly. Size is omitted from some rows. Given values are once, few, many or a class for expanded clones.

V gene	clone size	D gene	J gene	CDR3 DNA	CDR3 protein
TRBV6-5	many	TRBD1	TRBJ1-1	TGTGCCAGCAGCTGGACAGGGAAGGGGACTGAAGCTTTCTTT	CASSWTGKGTEAFF
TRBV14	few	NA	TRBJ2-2	TGTGCCAGCAGCCAGCTGAACACCGGGGAGCTGTTTTTT	CASSQLNTGELFF
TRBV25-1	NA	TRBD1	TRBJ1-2	TGTGCCAGCAGTGAATGGGGGACAGGGCCTGACTATGGCTACACCTTC	CASSEWGTGPDYGYTF
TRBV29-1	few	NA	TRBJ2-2	TGCAGCGCCTCCCGGCAAAGAGAGTCCGGGGAGCTGTTTTTT	CSASRQRESGELFF
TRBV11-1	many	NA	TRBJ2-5	TGTGCCAGCGGGCTTGGGGAGACCCAGTACTTC	CASGLGETQYF
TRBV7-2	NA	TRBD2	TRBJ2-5	TGTGCCAGCAGCTTAGCAACGGGGGAGGGGTTGGCCCAGTACTTC	CASSLATGEGLAQYF
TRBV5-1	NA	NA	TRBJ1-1	TGCGCCAGCAGCCCGTGGGAGGGGTCGAACACTGAAGCTTTCTTT	CASSPWEGSNTEAFF
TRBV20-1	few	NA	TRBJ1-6	TGCAGTGCTAGAGTAGGACCCAATTCACCCCTCCACTTT	CSARVGPNSPLHF
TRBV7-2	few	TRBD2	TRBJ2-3	TGTGCTTCTCAGTCGGGGGGTACAGATACGCAGTATTTT	CASQSGGTDTQYF
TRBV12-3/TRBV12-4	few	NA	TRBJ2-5	TGTGCCAGCAGGTGGACAGATCGAAAGGCCCAGTACTTC	CASRWTDRKAQYF
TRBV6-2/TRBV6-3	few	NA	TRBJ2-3	TGTGCCAGCAGTTACCCGAGCCGCGGGGCTCACACAGATACGCAGTATTTT	CASSYPSRGAHTDTQYF
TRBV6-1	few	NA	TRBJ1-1	TGTGCCAGCAGTGTTTTGCGCTATGAAGCTTTCTTT	CASSVLRYEAFF
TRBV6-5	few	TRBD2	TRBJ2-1	TGTGCCAGCAGTTACACTAGCGGGGGGTCATTTTACAATGAGCAGTTCTTC	CASSYTSGGSFYNEQFF
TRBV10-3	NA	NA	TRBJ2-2	TGTGCCATCAGTGTACTGGGAGGTCAGGACACCGGGGAGCTGTTTTTT	CAISVLGGQDTGELFF
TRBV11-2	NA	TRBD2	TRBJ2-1	TGTGCCAGCAGCCCACTAGCGAGTCAAAGGTTCTTC	CASSPLASQRFF
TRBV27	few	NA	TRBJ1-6	TGTGCCAGCAAGACAGGAGGCAATTCACCCCTCCACTTT	CASKTGGNSPLHF
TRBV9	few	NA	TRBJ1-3	TGTGCCAGCAGCGTCTCCACCGATCCTGGAAACACCATATATTTT	CASSVSTDPGNTIYF
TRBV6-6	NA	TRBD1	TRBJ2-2	TGTGCCAGCAGCACCACAGGGGGCAGGACCGGGGAGCTGTTTTTT	CASSTTGGRTGELFF
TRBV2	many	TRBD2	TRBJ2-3	TGTGCCAGCAGTGATAGGCTAGCGGGGAGCACAGATACGCAGTATTTT	CASSDRLAGSTDTQYF